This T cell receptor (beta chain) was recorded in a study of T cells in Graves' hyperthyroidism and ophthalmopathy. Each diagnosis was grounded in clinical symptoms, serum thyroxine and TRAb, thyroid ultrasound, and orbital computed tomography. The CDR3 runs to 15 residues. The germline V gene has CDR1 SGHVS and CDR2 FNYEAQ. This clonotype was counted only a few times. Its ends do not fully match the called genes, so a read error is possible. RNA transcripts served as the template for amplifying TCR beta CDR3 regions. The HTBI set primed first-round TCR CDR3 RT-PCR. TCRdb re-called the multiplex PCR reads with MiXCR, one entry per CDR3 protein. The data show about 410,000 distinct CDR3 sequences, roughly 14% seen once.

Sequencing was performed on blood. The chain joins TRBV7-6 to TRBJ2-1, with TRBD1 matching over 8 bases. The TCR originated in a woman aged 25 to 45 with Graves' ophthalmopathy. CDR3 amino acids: CASRPQTGEYNEQSF. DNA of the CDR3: TGTGCCAGCAGACCCCAGACAGGGGAATACAATGAGCAGTCCTTC.